This TCR beta chain was recorded in a study of early T cells in non-severe SARS-CoV-2 infection. On the study more broadly: Chains were not paired, and sequencing was done on bulk RNA from unsorted whole blood.

Trimming shortened V by 5 bases and J by 11 bases, and 16 bases separated the two germline ends. CDR1 is DFQATT and CDR2 is SNEGSKA in the germline V gene (reference sequence). This CDR3 is 13 amino acids long. TCRdb passed the 5' RACE reads through MiXCR, listing each CDR3 protein once. The sample lists under 85,000 distinct CDR3 sequences, about 13% occurring once. This clonotype originated in an adult who was a healthcare worker with PCR-confirmed SARS-CoV-2 infection or an uninfected control (not recorded which). The sequenced sample consisted of whole blood. This chain joins TRBV20-1 and TRBJ1-6; D gene uncertain. CDR3 sequence reads: CSALESASPPLHF. Written as DNA, the CDR3 is TGCAGTGCTTTAGAGTCCGCATCTCCACCCCTCCACTTT.